The T cell receptor beta chain under discussion was sequenced for a study of blood T cell repertoires in COVID-19 (dated by TCRdb to the early 2020s). With respect to the entire study: Samples covering the acute and convalescent phases of COVID-19 were provided by collaborators in the United States, Italy and Spain. The prospective study material was composed of cDNA or gDNA derived from T cells, B-cell-depleted T cells, or PBMCs. Subjects who had been exposed to COVID-19, were actively infected with it, or had recovered from it provided the deeply sampled blood TCRbeta repertoires that made up the dataset. The repertoires were released in a freely available public database intended as a resource for research on the immune response to SARS-CoV-2. The samples were drawn from two sources: the first 160 participants of the ongoing ImmuneRACE study, and fewer than 1,500 subjects contributed by 6 global collaborators. Nearly every sample came with metadata listing a de-identified subject ID, COVID-19 status, age in years and sex. Where HLA class I and class II types were available, the types were taken from metadata supplied by the sample provider, not from assay-based typing.

Notes on this clone: Its cognate antigen has yet to be identified. No per-base quality is available; no much larger clone lies one base away.

Whole blood was collected in K2EDTA tubes by collaborating institutions according to the institutions' own protocols. For TCRbeta analysis, collaborators shipped samples as frozen whole blood, isolated PBMCs, or DNA extracted from either of those sample types. The immunoSEQ Assay, a bias-controlled multiplex PCR, was used to amplify TCRbeta CDR3 regions from genomic DNA. In the source study's methods: Within the assay, amplification of reference gene primers was used to estimate how many nucleated cells each sample contained. To quantify the absolute abundance of each unique TCRbeta CDR3 rearrangement, sequence reads were collapsed and filtered. For each sample, productive Simpson clonality was calculated as the square root of Simpson's diversity index across productive rearrangements. The clones in this table, taken by TCRdb from immuneACCESS, are in-frame only. Not every clone is retained; where verified, under half of the shortfall comes from an unresolved V gene, and the cause of the rest is unknown. That table gives V, J and clone size, and the DNA gave D and trimming. This sample has some 100,000 clones in its table, and about 80% of those were observed once. Roughly 12% of the sample is held by the ten biggest clonotypes.

Findings and caveats that apply to the study as a whole: The amount of clinical and demographic metadata varied by source and participant and was provided uncurated.

The sequence was obtained from a woman in her 70s with acute or convalescent COVID-19. The sequenced material came from peripheral blood.

The CDR3 protein: CASSVGLGENIQYF. In nucleotide form, the sequence is TGTGCCAGCAGCGTTGGGTTGGGAGAGAACATTCAGTACTTC. The chain joins TRBV7-8 to TRBJ2-4, with TRBD2 as a weak D call on 5 bases. The trim is 5 bases for V and 7 bases for J, with a gap of 15 bases between the germline ends. The CDR3, cysteine through phenylalanine, is 14 amino acids long. The read is trimmed to its CDR3 DNA, 42 bases read in frame from base 1. Based on the germline V gene, the CDR1 and CDR2 sequences are SGHVS and FQNEAQ. The full variable domain, with segments outside the CDR3 supplied by the reference TRBV7-8 and TRBJ2-4 proteins, appears as GAGVSQSPRYKVAKRGQDVALRCDPISGHVSLFWYQQALGQGPEFLTYFQNEAQLDKSGLPSDRFFAERPEGSVSTLKIQRTQQEDSAVYLCASSVGLGENIQYFGAGTRLSVL.